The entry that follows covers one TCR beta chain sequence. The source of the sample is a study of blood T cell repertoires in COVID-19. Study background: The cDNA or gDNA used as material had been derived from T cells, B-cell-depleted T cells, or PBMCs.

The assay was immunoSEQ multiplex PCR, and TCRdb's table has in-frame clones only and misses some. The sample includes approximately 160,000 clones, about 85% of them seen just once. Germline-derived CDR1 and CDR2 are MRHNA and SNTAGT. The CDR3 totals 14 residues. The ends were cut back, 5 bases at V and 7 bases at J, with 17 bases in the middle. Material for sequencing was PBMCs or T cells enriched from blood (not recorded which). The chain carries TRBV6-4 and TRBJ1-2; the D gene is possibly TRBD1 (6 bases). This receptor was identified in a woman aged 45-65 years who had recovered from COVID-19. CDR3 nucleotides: TGTGCCAGCAGTCCCCAGGGGCGCTCGTCTGGCTACACCTTC. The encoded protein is CASSPQGRSSGYTF.